This T cell receptor beta chain was recovered during a study of blood T cell repertoires in COVID-19. Across the study: COVID-19 samples from acute and convalescent phases originated in the United States, Italy and Spain.

Allocation to cohorts depended on clinical history reported by the participants. Two negative PCRs, clearance, or symptom resolution characterized the recovered Cohort 3 donors. The V end lost 5 bases, the J end lost 0 bases, and 7 bases lay between the germline ends. CDR1 is MNHEY and CDR2 is SVGAGI in the germline V gene. This CDR3 spans 14 amino acids. The assay was immunoSEQ multiplex PCR, and TCRdb's table has in-frame clones only and misses some. The sample has more than 400,000 clones, 87% seen once. This clone occurred once. Sequencing was done on a sample of PBMCs or T cells enriched from blood (not recorded which). The origin of this receptor is a woman between 18 and 29 years old who had recovered from COVID-19. V usage is TRBV6-5 and J usage is TRBJ2-2; a weak D match, TRBD1 (5 bases). In DNA form, the CDR3 reads TGTGCCAGCAGTCGGACACCGAACACCGGGGAGCTGTTTTTT. Residues: CASSRTPNTGELFF.